The clone carrying this T cell receptor (beta chain) was counted only a few times. Distinct nucleotide sequences in the sample also encode this CDR3. This sample is drawn from a study of CD8+ T cells in alopecia areata. The treatment is: oral pan-JAK inhibitor, 5-10 mg twice daily. As the sequencing template, cDNA was produced by extracting RNA and reverse transcribing it. The assay was immunoSEQ multiplex PCR, and TCRdb's table has in-frame clones only and misses some. The sample carries under 250,000 clones, about three fifths recorded once. In germline, CDR1 is MGHDK, CDR2 SYGVNS. Deletions cut 3 bases from V and 1 base from J, with 5 bases between. The CDR3 is 13 amino acids.

The sequence came from a human donor with alopecia areata. J is TRBJ2-3 and V is TRBV25-1; D gene uncertain. Sequenced material: CD4+ T cells sorted from blood, taken at week 4, from a patient treated with tofacitinib. The DNA for the CDR3 is TGTGCCAGCAGTGATGGTGGCACAGATACGCAGTATTTT. Translated: CASSDGGTDTQYF.